This T cell receptor (beta chain) appears in the sequencing data of a study of blood T cell repertoires in COVID-19. Study as a whole: Sites across the United States, Italy and Spain contributed samples from acute and convalescent COVID-19.

V dropped 2 bases and J dropped 2; count of bases not matched to a gene: 5. The CDR3 has 16 amino acids. Germline V gene data show CDR1 as ENHRY and CDR2 as SYGVKD. How the authors handled the data: Amplification of reference gene primers was used by the study to estimate nucleated cell counts. Clones were sequenced by immunoSEQ multiplex PCR, and TCRdb holds only the in-frame ones, with some missing. V, J and clone size reflect that table, while D and trimming were determined from the DNA. Of 150,000 to 200,000 clones listed, about 93% were seen once; the top ten hold roughly 4.4%. The rearrangement joins TRBV10-3 to TRBJ1-5; 8 bases agree with TRBD1. This sequence originates from a woman in her 50s with acute or convalescent COVID-19. Material: peripheral blood. CDR3 nucleotides: TGTGCCATCAGTGAGGCAGGACAGGGCGGCAATCAGCCCCAGCATTTT. As protein: CAISEAGQGGNQPQHF.